This T cell receptor (beta chain) was identified in a study of long-term antiretroviral therapy in people with HIV. Broader study findings: The range of CDR3 lengths in HIV repertoires proved narrower than that found in controls.

This clone came up a few times. The antigen is unknown. Germline-derived CDR1 and CDR2 are SEHNR and FQNEAQ (reference sequence). Trimming pared 4 bases from V and 3 bases from J, leaving 10 bases between. This CDR3 has 13 residues. A v3.0 immunoSEQ assay was performed at survey level. Sequencing was performed with immunoSEQ multiplex PCR; in TCRdb, only in-frame clones are kept and a portion is missing. This sample has some 30,000 clones; roughly 90% occur once, and the top ten carry more than 0.8%. The TCR was taken from a man in his forties or fifties with HIV. This chain joins TRBV7-9 and TRBJ2-7; D perhaps matches TRBD2 (6 bases). Source: unsorted PBMCs, taken 2 years after starting antiretroviral therapy. The CDR3 region is CASSSRDGYEQYF. CDR3 DNA: TGTGCCAGCAGCTCGCGGGACGGCTACGAGCAGTACTTC.